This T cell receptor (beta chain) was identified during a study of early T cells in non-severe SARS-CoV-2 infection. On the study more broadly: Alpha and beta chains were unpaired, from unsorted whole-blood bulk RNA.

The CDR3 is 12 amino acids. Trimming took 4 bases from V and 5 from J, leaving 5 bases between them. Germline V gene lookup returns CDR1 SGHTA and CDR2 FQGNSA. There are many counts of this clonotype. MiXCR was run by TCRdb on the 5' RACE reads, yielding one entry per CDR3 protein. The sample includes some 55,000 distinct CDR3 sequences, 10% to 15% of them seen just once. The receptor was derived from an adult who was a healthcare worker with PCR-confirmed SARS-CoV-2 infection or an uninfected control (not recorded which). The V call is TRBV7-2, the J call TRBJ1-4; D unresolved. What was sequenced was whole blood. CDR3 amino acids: CASSSPNEKLFF. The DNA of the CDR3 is TGTGCCAGCAGCTCTCCCAATGAAAAACTGTTTTTT.